What follows are 17 T cell receptor beta chains derived from one specimen sequenced in a study of blood T cell repertoires in COVID-19. TCRdb keeps only in-frame clones here, not all; method: immunoSEQ multiplex PCR. The sample shows about 160,000 clones, 70% to 90% of them seen only once. Sequenced material: PBMCs or T cells enriched from blood (not recorded which). Receptor source: a woman aged 45-60 years who had recovered from COVID-19.

The chain combines TRBV5-4 with TRBJ2-7; D perhaps matches TRBD2 (7 bases). CDR3 length: 15 residues. CDR1 is SGHNT, CDR2 YYREEE, per germline (reference sequence). V was clipped by 2 bases and J by 2 bases, with 14 bases between them. The CDR3 loop reads CASSFRGARTYEQYV. CDR3 in DNA: TGTGCCAGCAGCTTTCGGGGGGCCCGAACCTACGAGCAGTACGTC.

The rearrangement uses TRBV6-5 and TRBJ2-7, with D possibly being TRBD1 (5 bases). The CDR3 runs 13 residues. Germline V gene sequence: CDR1 MNHEY, CDR2 SVGAGI. The V gene lost 5 bases and the J gene lost 2 bases, with 10 bases spanning the gap. The CDR3 DNA follows: TGTGCCAGCAGTAATCAGGACACCTACGAGCAGTACGTC. It encodes CASSNQDTYEQYV.

CDR3 residues: CAIVRDRYTDTQYF. The CDR3 DNA reads TGTGCCATCGTCCGGGACAGGTACACAGATACGCAGTATTTT. This chain connects TRBV10-3 to TRBJ2-3; 8 bases fit TRBD1. The CDR3 is 14 residues long. The germline V gene has CDR1 ENHRY and CDR2 SYGVKD. Unmatched junction bases numbered 6, after V lost 8 bases and J lost 2 bases.

The chain links TRBV27 to TRBJ1-5, with D hard to call. CDR3 size: 14 residues. Germline assignment: CDR1 MNHEY and CDR2 SMNVEV (reference sequence). Trimming stripped 7 bases from V and 2 bases from J, with 12 bases between. The CDR3 loop is CASTSRGGNQPQHF. Written as DNA, the CDR3 is TGTGCCAGCACCTCGCGGGGTGGCAATCAGCCCCAGCATTTT.

The chain recombines TRBV5-4 with TRBJ1-4; 7 bases are shared with TRBD1. CDR3 length: 15 amino acids. Germline lookup yields CDR1 SGHNT and CDR2 YYREEE (reference sequence). Trimming at V came to 4 bases and at J to 1 base, leaving 4 bases not matched to a gene. CDR3: CASSDNRGTNEKLFF. Written as DNA, the CDR3 is TGTGCCAGCAGCGATAACAGGGGAACTAATGAAAAACTGTTTTTT.

The V gene is TRBV12-1, the J gene TRBJ1-3. TRBV12-1 is a pseudogene locus. This CDR3 is 17 amino acids long. The CDR3 DNA reads as TGTGCCAGCAGCTCACCGGGGGGCACAGGGACTGGAAACACCATATATTTT. The encoded protein is CASSSPGGTGTGNTIYF.

This clone was recorded many times. The chain uses TRBV6-5 and TRBJ1-2; D not resolved. This CDR3 has 12 residues. Germline V gene sequence: CDR1 MNHEY, CDR2 SVGAGI. V lost 9 bases, J lost 6 bases, and 14 bases lay in between. CDR3 sequence (DNA): TGTGCCAGTTTGTCGAGGGCAGATGGCTACACCTTC. Its protein product is CASLSRADGYTF.

The chain carries TRBV7-3 and TRBJ2-1; 8 positions match TRBD1. J gave up 5 bases and V 5 bases, and 11 bases lay outside the gene matches. This CDR3 is 16 amino acids long. The V gene's germline CDR1 is SGHTA and CDR2 FQGTGA. The CDR3 reads CASSASGTGKNNEQFF. As DNA, the CDR3 is TGTGCCAGCAGCGCCTCCGGGACAGGAAAAAACAATGAGCAGTTCTTC.

V usage is TRBV5-1 and J usage is TRBJ1-6; D may be TRBD1 (5 bases). Trimming stripped 0 bases from V and 8 bases from J, with 15 bases between. The CDR3 covers 16 residues. Germline CDR1 is SGHRS and CDR2 is YFSETQ. This chain's CDR3 is CASSLGSGAWDSPLHF. The DNA of the CDR3 is TGCGCCAGCAGCTTGGGGTCTGGGGCCTGGGATTCACCCCTCCACTTT.

This rearrangement joins TRBV5-1 to TRBJ2-3, with TRBD1 as a possible D gene (6 bases). Trimming removed 1 base from V and 1 base from J, with 16 bases in between. The CDR3 has 17 residues. The germline CDR1 and CDR2 sequences are SGHRS and YFSETQ. This CDR3 reads CASSLPIRGKRTDTQYF. CDR3 bases: TGCGCCAGCAGCTTGCCCATCAGGGGAAAACGCACAGATACGCAGTATTTT.

The rearrangement links TRBV19 to TRBJ1-2; D remains ambiguous. V lost 4 bases to trimming and J lost 5 bases, with 20 bases between them. The CDR3 sequence is 16 residues long. CDR1 is LNHDA, CDR2 SQIVND, per germline (reference sequence). CDR3 amino acids: CASSRTGKPGAYGYTF. CDR3 nucleotides: TGTGCCAGTAGTAGGACGGGGAAGCCGGGCGCTTATGGCTACACCTTC.

There are a few counts of this clone. The chain combines TRBV19 with TRBJ1-3, with D maybe TRBD1 (6 bases). The CDR3 spans 15 residues. With 7 bases removed from V and 4 bases from J, the gap between germline ends came to 17 bases. Per germline, CDR1 LNHDA and CDR2 SQIVND (reference sequence). This CDR3 reads CASNHRDNDGNTIYF. CDR3 bases: TGTGCCAGTAACCACCGGGACAATGACGGAAACACCATATATTTT.

The V and J genes are TRBV19 and TRBJ1-5; D unclear. Germline values: CDR1 LNHDA, CDR2 SQIVND (reference sequence). The V end lost 5 bases, the J end lost 7 bases, and 12 bases lay between the germline ends. This CDR3 contains 13 residues. The CDR3 bases are TGTGCCAGTAGTGTTCTTCCCTCGCAGCCCCAGCATTTT. Translating it yields CASSVLPSQPQHF.

The chain joins TRBV19 to TRBJ2-4, with a possible D match to TRBD1 (5 bases). This CDR3 has 16 amino acids. Germline CDR1 and CDR2: LNHDA and SQIVND (reference sequence). With 6 bases removed from V and 0 bases from J, the gap between germline ends came to 15 bases. The CDR3: CASSLGATLAKNIQYF. The CDR3 nucleotides read TGTGCCAGTAGCCTTGGGGCTACGCTAGCCAAAAACATTCAGTACTTC.

The V call is TRBV7-2, the J call TRBJ1-1; D remains ambiguous. The CDR3 covers 12 residues. Trimming left V 6 bases short and J 8 bases short, with 13 bases between. CDR1 is SGHTA, CDR2 FQGNSA, per germline. CDR3 sequence reads: CASRADGWEAFF. CDR3 DNA sequence: TGTGCCAGCAGGGCTGACGGGTGGGAAGCTTTCTTT.

This clone was seen just once. The gene calls are TRBV10-2 and TRBJ1-1; weak D call: TRBD1 (6 bases). Germline CDR1 reads WSHSY; CDR2 reads SAAADI. The CDR3 extends over 14 amino acids. Trimming removed 4 bases from V and 4 bases from J, with 13 bases in between. The DNA of the CDR3 is TGCGCCAGCAGTGTCGCAGGGGATGCCACTGAAGCTTTCTTT. This gives the protein CASSVAGDATEAFF.

The chain combines TRBV2 with TRBJ2-5, with 8 positions matching TRBD1. Germline CDR1 is SNHLY and CDR2 is FYNNEI. The V and J ends lost 4 bases and 4 bases, in that order; junction bases with no gene match: 5. The CDR3 is 14 residues long. The CDR3 nucleotides are TGTGCCAGCAGTGTTTTACAGGGGGGAGAGACCCAGTACTTC. This gives the protein CASSVLQGGETQYF.